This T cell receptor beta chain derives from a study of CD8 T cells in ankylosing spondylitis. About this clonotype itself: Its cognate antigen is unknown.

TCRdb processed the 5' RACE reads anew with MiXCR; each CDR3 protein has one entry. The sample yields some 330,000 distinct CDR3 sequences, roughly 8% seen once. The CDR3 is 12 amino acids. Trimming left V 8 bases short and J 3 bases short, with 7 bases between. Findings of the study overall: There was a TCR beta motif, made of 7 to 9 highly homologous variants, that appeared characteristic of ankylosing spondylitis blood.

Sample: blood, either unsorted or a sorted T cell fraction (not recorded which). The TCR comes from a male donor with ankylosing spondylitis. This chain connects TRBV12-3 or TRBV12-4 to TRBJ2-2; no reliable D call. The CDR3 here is CASGRHTGELFF. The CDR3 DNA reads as TGTGCCAGCGGACGACACACCGGGGAGCTGTTTTTT.